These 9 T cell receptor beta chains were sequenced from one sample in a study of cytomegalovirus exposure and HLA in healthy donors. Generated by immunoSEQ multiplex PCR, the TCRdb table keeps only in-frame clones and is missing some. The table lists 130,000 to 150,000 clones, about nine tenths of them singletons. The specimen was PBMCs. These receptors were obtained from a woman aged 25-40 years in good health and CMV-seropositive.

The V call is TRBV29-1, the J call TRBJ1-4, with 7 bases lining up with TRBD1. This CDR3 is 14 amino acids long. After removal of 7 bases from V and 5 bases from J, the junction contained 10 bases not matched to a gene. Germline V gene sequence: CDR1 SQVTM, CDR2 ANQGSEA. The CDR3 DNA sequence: TGCAGCGCCGTAGAGACAGGGCCAAATGAAAAACTGTTTTTT. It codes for CSAVETGPNEKLFF.

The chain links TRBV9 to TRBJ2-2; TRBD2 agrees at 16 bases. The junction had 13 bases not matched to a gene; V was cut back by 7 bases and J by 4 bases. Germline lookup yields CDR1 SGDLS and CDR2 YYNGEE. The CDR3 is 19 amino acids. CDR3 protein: CASSNPGLAGGRGTGELFF. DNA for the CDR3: TGTGCCAGCTCCAATCCGGGACTAGCGGGAGGGCGGGGCACCGGGGAGCTGTTTTTT.

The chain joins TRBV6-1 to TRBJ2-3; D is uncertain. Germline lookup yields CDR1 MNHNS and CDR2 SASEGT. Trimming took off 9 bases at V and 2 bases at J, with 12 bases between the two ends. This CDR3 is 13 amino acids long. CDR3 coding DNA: TGTGCCAGTTTGGGCACAGACACAGATACGCAGTATTTT. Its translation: CASLGTDTDTQYF.

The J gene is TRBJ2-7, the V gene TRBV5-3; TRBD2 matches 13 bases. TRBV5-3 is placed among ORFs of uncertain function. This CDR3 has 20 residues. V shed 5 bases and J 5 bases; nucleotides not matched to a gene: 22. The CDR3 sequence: CARRSVVLLAGGPVIHEQYF. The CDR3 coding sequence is TGTGCCAGAAGATCGGTTGTACTACTAGCGGGAGGGCCGGTAATCCACGAGCAGTACTTC.

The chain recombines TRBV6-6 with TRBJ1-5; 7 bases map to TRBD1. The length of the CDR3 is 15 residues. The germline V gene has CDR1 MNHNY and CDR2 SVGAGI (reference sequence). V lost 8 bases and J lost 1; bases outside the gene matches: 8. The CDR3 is CASFSTGESNQPQHF. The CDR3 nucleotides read TGTGCCAGCTTCTCAACAGGGGAAAGCAATCAGCCCCAGCATTTT.

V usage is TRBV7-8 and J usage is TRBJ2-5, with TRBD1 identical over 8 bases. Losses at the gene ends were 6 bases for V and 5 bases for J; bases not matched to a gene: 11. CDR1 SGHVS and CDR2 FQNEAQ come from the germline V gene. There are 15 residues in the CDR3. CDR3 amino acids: CASRFWTGSRETQYF. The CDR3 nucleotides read TGTGCCAGCAGATTCTGGACAGGGAGTCGTGAGACCCAGTACTTC. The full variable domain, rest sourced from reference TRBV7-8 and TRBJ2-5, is GAGVSQSPRYKVAKRGQDVALRCDPISGHVSLFWYQQALGQGPEFLTYFQNEAQLDKSGLPSDRFFAERPEGSVSTLKIQRTQQEDSAVYLCASRFWTGSRETQYFGPGTRLLVL.

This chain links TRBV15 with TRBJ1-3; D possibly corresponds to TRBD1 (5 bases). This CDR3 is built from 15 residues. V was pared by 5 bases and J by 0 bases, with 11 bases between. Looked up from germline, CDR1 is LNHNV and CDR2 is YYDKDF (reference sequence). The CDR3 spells CATSPGGNSGNTIYF. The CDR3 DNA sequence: TGTGCCACCAGCCCCGGGGGGAACTCTGGAAACACCATATATTTT. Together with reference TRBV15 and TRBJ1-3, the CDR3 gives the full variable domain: DAMVIQNPRYQVTQFGKPVTLSCSQTLNHNVMYWYQQKSSQAPKLLFHYYDKDFNNEADTPDNFQSRRPNTSFCFLDIRSPGLGDTAMYLCATSPGGNSGNTIYFGEGSWLTVV.

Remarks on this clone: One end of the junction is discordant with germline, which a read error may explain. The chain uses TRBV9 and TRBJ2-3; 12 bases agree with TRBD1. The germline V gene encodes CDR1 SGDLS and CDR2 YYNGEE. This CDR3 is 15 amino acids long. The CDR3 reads CASSGTGGGTDTQYF. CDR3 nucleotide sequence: TGTGCCAGTAGCGGGACAGGGGGCGGCACAGATACGCAGTATTTT.

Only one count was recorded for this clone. The CDR3 sequence: CASSYSPQVAQYF. The CDR3, as DNA: TGTGCCAGCAGTTATAGCCCTCAAGTAGCCCAGTACTTC. V usage is TRBV6-6 and J usage is TRBJ2-5, with D unclear. The V end was cut by 3 bases, the J end by 9 bases, with 14 bases between. The CDR3 runs 13 residues. Germline assignment: CDR1 MNHNY and CDR2 SVGAGI (reference sequence).